These T cell receptor beta chains were read from a single sample in a study of blood T cell repertoires in COVID-19. The assay was immunoSEQ multiplex PCR, and TCRdb's table has in-frame clones only and misses some. Among 150,000 or so clones, 80% were seen once, and the ten largest hold about 0.58%. The specimen sequenced was peripheral blood. These receptors came from a man in his 60s with acute or convalescent COVID-19. CDR3s include the opening cysteine and the closing phenylalanine or tryptophan. The order of the fields is D gene, clone size, J gene, V gene, CDR3 DNA, CDR3 protein. D genes are given only for firm matches. Size is omitted from some rows. Given values are once, few, many or a class for expanded clones.

d_call: .
clone_size: few
j_call: TRBJ2-1
v_call: TRBV27
cdr3_nt: TGTGCCAGCAGTACCTCACAAACAGCGGCGTCCTACAATGAGCAGTTCTTC
cdr3_aa: CASSTSQTAASYNEQFF

d_call: TRBD2
clone_size: few
j_call: TRBJ2-7
v_call: TRBV7-2
cdr3_nt: TGTGCCAGCAGCTTAGACGGGGGGGCTTCCTACGAGCAGTACTTC
cdr3_aa: CASSLDGGASYEQYF

d_call: .
clone_size: few
j_call: TRBJ1-5
v_call: TRBV20-1
cdr3_nt: TGCAGTGCTTTCAGGGATCAGCCCCAGCATTTT
cdr3_aa: CSAFRDQPQHF

d_call: .
clone_size: few
j_call: TRBJ1-6
v_call: TRBV19
cdr3_nt: TGTGCCAGTAGTACCAGGGGCTTGGGATGGAATCGGAATTCACCCCTCCACTTT
cdr3_aa: CASSTRGLGWNRNSPLHF

d_call: TRBD1
clone_size: .
j_call: TRBJ1-6
v_call: TRBV27
cdr3_nt: TGTGCCAGCAGTTTAGTAAGGACAGGAAATAATTCACCCCTCCACTTT
cdr3_aa: CASSLVRTGNNSPLHF

d_call: .
clone_size: .
j_call: TRBJ2-3
v_call: TRBV4-3
cdr3_nt: TGCGCCAGCAGCCAAAACAGGGTCGTGGGTGGGGATACGCAGTATTTT
cdr3_aa: CASSQNRVVGGDTQYF

d_call: .
clone_size: few
j_call: TRBJ1-5
v_call: TRBV7-2
cdr3_nt: TGTGCCAGCAGCCTTCACAGGGGCAATCAGCCCCAGCATTTT
cdr3_aa: CASSLHRGNQPQHF

d_call: .
clone_size: .
j_call: TRBJ1-1
v_call: TRBV19
cdr3_nt: TGTGCCAGTAGTAGAAAGGGGCGCGATACTGAAGCTTTCTTT
cdr3_aa: CASSRKGRDTEAFF

d_call: .
clone_size: .
j_call: TRBJ2-1
v_call: TRBV11-2
cdr3_nt: TGTGCCAGCAGCTTAGAACGGGTTGGGGAGCAGTTCTTC
cdr3_aa: CASSLERVGEQFF

d_call: .
clone_size: .
j_call: TRBJ1-3
v_call: TRBV5-8
cdr3_nt: TGTGCCAGCAGTCTGTCCCCGGGTCCGTCTGGAAACACCATATATTTT
cdr3_aa: CASSLSPGPSGNTIYF

d_call: TRBD2
clone_size: .
j_call: TRBJ2-3
v_call: TRBV19
cdr3_nt: TGTGCCAGTAGCCCAGACCTACTAGCGGGGATAGATACGCAGTATTTT
cdr3_aa: CASSPDLLAGIDTQYF

d_call: TRBD2
clone_size: .
j_call: TRBJ2-3
v_call: TRBV5-6
cdr3_nt: TGTGCCAGCAGCTTGGGCGCTAGCGGGGGTGGAGATACGCAGTATTTT
cdr3_aa: CASSLGASGGGDTQYF

d_call: .
clone_size: .
j_call: TRBJ2-2
v_call: TRBV30
cdr3_nt: TGTGCCTGGGCTAAGGGGGGGGTCACCGGGGAGCTGTTTTTT
cdr3_aa: CAWAKGGVTGELFF

d_call: TRBD1
clone_size: .
j_call: TRBJ1-3
v_call: TRBV6-5
cdr3_nt: TGTGCCAGCATTTCAACAGGGGGAGTAAACACCATATATTTT
cdr3_aa: CASISTGGVNTIYF

d_call: .
clone_size: .
j_call: TRBJ2-4
v_call: TRBV10-3
cdr3_nt: TGTGCCATCAGTGGAGGGCTTGGGACCAAAAACATTCAGTACTTC
cdr3_aa: CAISGGLGTKNIQYF

d_call: TRBD1
clone_size: .
j_call: TRBJ1-4
v_call: TRBV7-8
cdr3_nt: TGTGCCAGCAGCACATTGACAGGGTGGGACGAAAAACTGTTTTTT
cdr3_aa: CASSTLTGWDEKLFF

d_call: TRBD1
clone_size: .
j_call: TRBJ2-3
v_call: TRBV9
cdr3_nt: TGTGCCAGCAGCGTAGACGGGAAGGGACAGGGTGCGACAGATACGCAGTATTTT
cdr3_aa: CASSVDGKGQGATDTQYF

d_call: TRBD1
clone_size: .
j_call: TRBJ2-3
v_call: TRBV10-3
cdr3_nt: TGTGCCATCAGCAGGACAGGGGGCGGGAGAGATACGCAGTATTTT
cdr3_aa: CAISRTGGGRDTQYF

d_call: .
clone_size: few
j_call: TRBJ2-1
v_call: TRBV7-2
cdr3_nt: TGTGCCAGCAGCTTAAACGTAGACATTGAGCAGTTCTTC
cdr3_aa: CASSLNVDIEQFF

d_call: .
clone_size: .
j_call: TRBJ1-2
v_call: TRBV29-1
cdr3_nt: TGCAGCGCTGCAGCCCAGGGGATCGTTGGCTACACCTTC
cdr3_aa: CSAAAQGIVGYTF

d_call: TRBD2
clone_size: .
j_call: TRBJ2-2
v_call: TRBV4-2
cdr3_nt: TGTGCCAGCAGCCATCCAGCGGGGGGCGTCGACGGGGAGCTGTTTTTT
cdr3_aa: CASSHPAGGVDGELFF

d_call: .
clone_size: .
j_call: TRBJ1-2
v_call: TRBV24-1
cdr3_nt: TGTGCCACCAGGGACAGATTCTATGGCTACACCTTC
cdr3_aa: CATRDRFYGYTF

d_call: .
clone_size: .
j_call: TRBJ1-2
v_call: TRBV5-4
cdr3_nt: TGTGCCAGCAGCTTGGCGGGACTTAACTATGGCTACACCTTC
cdr3_aa: CASSLAGLNYGYTF

d_call: TRBD1
clone_size: .
j_call: TRBJ2-1
v_call: TRBV5-4
cdr3_nt: TGTGCCAGCAGCTCAGGACAGGGGCCCTACAATGAGCAGTTCTTC
cdr3_aa: CASSSGQGPYNEQFF

d_call: .
clone_size: few
j_call: TRBJ2-3
v_call: TRBV12-5
cdr3_nt: TGTGCTAGTGGTATGAGGGATACGCAGTATTTT
cdr3_aa: CASGMRDTQYF

d_call: TRBD2
clone_size: .
j_call: TRBJ2-7
v_call: TRBV4-2
cdr3_nt: TGTGCCAGCAGCCAAGATGCGGACACTAGCGGGAGGGTGCAGTACTTC
cdr3_aa: CASSQDADTSGRVQYF

d_call: TRBD2
clone_size: .
j_call: TRBJ2-5
v_call: TRBV2
cdr3_nt: TGTGCCAGCAGAGAGGCGGGACTAGCATCGGAGACCCAGTACTTC
cdr3_aa: CASREAGLASETQYF

d_call: .
clone_size: .
j_call: TRBJ1-3
v_call: TRBV29-1
cdr3_nt: TGCAGCGTTATCACAGACTCTGGAAACACCATATATTTT
cdr3_aa: CSVITDSGNTIYF

d_call: .
clone_size: .
j_call: TRBJ2-7
v_call: TRBV11-2
cdr3_nt: TGTGCCAGCAGCTTAGCGGCAGGGCCCTACGAGCAGTACTTC
cdr3_aa: CASSLAAGPYEQYF

d_call: TRBD1
clone_size: .
j_call: TRBJ2-2
v_call: TRBV11-3
cdr3_nt: TGTGCCAGCAGCCCAAGGACAGGACCCGGGGAGCTGTTTTTT
cdr3_aa: CASSPRTGPGELFF

d_call: TRBD1
clone_size: .
j_call: TRBJ2-2
v_call: TRBV4-3
cdr3_nt: TGCGCCAGCAGCCAGGCGACAGGGGCGGCCACCGGGGAGCTGTTTTTT
cdr3_aa: CASSQATGAATGELFF

d_call: TRBD1
clone_size: .
j_call: TRBJ1-1
v_call: TRBV5-1
cdr3_nt: TGCGCCAGCCAGGTTGGACAGGGGGACATGAACACTGAAGCTTTCTTT
cdr3_aa: CASQVGQGDMNTEAFF

d_call: .
clone_size: .
j_call: TRBJ1-1
v_call: TRBV5-4
cdr3_nt: TGTGCCAGTGCCCGACAGACCGTGAACACTGAAGCTTTCTTT
cdr3_aa: CASARQTVNTEAFF

d_call: .
clone_size: .
j_call: TRBJ1-2
v_call: TRBV5-1
cdr3_nt: TGCGCCAGCAGCCCCACAGTGGACTATGGCTACACCTTC
cdr3_aa: CASSPTVDYGYTF

d_call: TRBD1
clone_size: few
j_call: TRBJ1-5
v_call: TRBV19
cdr3_nt: TGTGCCAGTAGTAACCAGGGGGTGAATCAGCCCCAGCATTTT
cdr3_aa: CASSNQGVNQPQHF

d_call: TRBD2
clone_size: once
j_call: TRBJ2-7
v_call: TRBV4-3
cdr3_nt: TGCGCCAGCAGCCAAGAGGGACGGGAGGGCCTCTACGAGCAGTACTTC
cdr3_aa: CASSQEGREGLYEQYF

d_call: TRBD2
clone_size: .
j_call: TRBJ2-1
v_call: TRBV7-2
cdr3_nt: TGTGCCAGCAGCCGTCTAGCGGGGGGGGGCAATGAGCAGTTCTTC
cdr3_aa: CASSRLAGGGNEQFF

d_call: TRBD1
clone_size: .
j_call: TRBJ2-3
v_call: TRBV11-3
cdr3_nt: TGTGCCAGCAGCTTGGGACAGGGGCTCACAGATACGCAGTATTTT
cdr3_aa: CASSLGQGLTDTQYF

d_call: TRBD2
clone_size: .
j_call: TRBJ2-1
v_call: TRBV9
cdr3_nt: TGTGCCAGCAGCGTAAGACCTAGCGGGGGGGCCTTCAATGAGCAGTTCTTC
cdr3_aa: CASSVRPSGGAFNEQFF

d_call: .
clone_size: .
j_call: TRBJ2-7
v_call: TRBV28
cdr3_nt: TGTGCCAGCAGGGGTGCCGGGACTTTCGACTACGAGCAGTACTTC
cdr3_aa: CASRGAGTFDYEQYF

d_call: .
clone_size: .
j_call: TRBJ2-3
v_call: TRBV4-2
cdr3_nt: TGTGCCAGCAGCCAATCGGGGGAAACAGATACGCAGTATTTT
cdr3_aa: CASSQSGETDTQYF

d_call: TRBD1
clone_size: few
j_call: TRBJ1-2
v_call: TRBV25-1
cdr3_nt: TGTGCCAGCAGCCCAACAGGGGGGGTAAGCTACACCTTC
cdr3_aa: CASSPTGGVSYTF

d_call: .
clone_size: few
j_call: TRBJ1-5
v_call: TRBV5-6
cdr3_nt: TGTGCCAGCAGCTTCGGAGTTCAGCCCCAGCATTTT
cdr3_aa: CASSFGVQPQHF

d_call: TRBD2
clone_size: .
j_call: TRBJ2-1
v_call: TRBV11-2
cdr3_nt: TGTGCCAGCAGCTTAAAACTAGCGTACAATCCTGAGCAGTTCTTC
cdr3_aa: CASSLKLAYNPEQFF

d_call: TRBD2
clone_size: .
j_call: TRBJ2-3
v_call: TRBV4-2
cdr3_nt: TGTGCCAGCAGCCGATCGACTAGCATAGGCACAGATACGCAGTATTTT
cdr3_aa: CASSRSTSIGTDTQYF